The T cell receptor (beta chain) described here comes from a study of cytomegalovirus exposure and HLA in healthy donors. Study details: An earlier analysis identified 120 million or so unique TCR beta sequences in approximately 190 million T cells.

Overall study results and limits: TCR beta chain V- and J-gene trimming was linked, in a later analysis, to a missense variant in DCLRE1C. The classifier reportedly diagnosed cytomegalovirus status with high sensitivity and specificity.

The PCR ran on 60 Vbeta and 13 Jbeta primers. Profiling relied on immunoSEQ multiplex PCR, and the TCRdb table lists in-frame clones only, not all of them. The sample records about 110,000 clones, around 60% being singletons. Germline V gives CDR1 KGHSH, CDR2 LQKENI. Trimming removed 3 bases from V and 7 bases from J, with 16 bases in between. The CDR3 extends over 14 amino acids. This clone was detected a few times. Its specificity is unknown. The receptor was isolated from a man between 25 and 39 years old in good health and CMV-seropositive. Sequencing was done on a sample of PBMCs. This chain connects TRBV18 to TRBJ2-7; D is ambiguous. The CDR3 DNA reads TGTGCCAGCTCACCCGTCGGCTTGCTGAGGGAGCAGTACTTC. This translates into CASSPVGLLREQYF.